This paragraph reports one TCR beta chain. Antigen specificity is unknown. This specimen comes from a study of T cell responses to AZD1222 COVID-19 vaccine. Overall study findings and caveats: Baseline serology detected seropositivity in only 5 to 7 AZD1222 recipients.

Germline-derived CDR1 and CDR2 are MNHNY and SVGAGI (reference sequence). The V and J ends lost 5 bases and 2 bases, in that order; junction bases with no gene match: 2. The CDR3 consists of 13 residues. This table comes from immunoSEQ multiplex PCR, and its TCRdb copy is limited to in-frame clones, with some not included. The table lists about 19,000 clones, roughly 76% of them singletons. The gene calls are TRBV6-6 and TRBJ1-2, with TRBD1 identical over 7 bases. The source of this sequence is an adult who received the AZD1222 COVID-19 vaccine. The sample in question was peripheral blood, obtained 28 days after the second AZD1222 dose. The CDR3 region is CASSKGQNYGYTF. CDR3 DNA sequence: TGTGCCAGCAGTAAGGGACAGAACTATGGCTACACCTTC.